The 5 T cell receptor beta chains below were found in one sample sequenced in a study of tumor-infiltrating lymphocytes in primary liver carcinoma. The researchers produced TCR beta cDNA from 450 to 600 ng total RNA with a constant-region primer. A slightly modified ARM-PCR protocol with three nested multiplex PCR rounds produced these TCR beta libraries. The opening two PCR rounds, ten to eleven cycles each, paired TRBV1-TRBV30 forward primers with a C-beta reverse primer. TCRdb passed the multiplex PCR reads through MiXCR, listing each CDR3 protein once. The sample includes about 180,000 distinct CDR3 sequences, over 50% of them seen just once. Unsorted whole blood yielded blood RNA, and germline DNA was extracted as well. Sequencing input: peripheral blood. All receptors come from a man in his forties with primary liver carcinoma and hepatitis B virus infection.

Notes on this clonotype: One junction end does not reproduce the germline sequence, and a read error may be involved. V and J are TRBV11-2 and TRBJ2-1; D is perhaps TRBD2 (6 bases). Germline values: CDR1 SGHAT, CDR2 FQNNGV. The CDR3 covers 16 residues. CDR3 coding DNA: TGTGCCAGCAGCTTAGGTCACGGGGGAGGACTAAATGAACAGTTCTTC. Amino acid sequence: CASSLGHGGGLNEQFF.

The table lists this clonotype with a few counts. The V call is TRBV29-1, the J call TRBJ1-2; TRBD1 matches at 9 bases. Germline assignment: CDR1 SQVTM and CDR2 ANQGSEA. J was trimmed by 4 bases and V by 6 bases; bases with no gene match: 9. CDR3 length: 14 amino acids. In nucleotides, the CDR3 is TGCAGCGTGCGACAGGGGGGCCCCTTCTATGGCTACACCTTC. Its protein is CSVRQGGPFYGYTF.

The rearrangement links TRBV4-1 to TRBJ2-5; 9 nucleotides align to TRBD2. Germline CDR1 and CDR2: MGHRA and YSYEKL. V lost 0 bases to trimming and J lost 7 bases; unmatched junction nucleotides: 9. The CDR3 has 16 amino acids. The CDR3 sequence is CASSQEIAGDRGTQYF. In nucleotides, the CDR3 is TGCGCCAGCAGCCAAGAGATAGCGGGAGATCGCGGGACCCAGTACTTC.

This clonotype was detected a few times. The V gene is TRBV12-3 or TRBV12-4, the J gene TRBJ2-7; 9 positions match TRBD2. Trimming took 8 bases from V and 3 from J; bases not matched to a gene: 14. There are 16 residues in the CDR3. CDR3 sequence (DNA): TGTGCCAGCCTTGGGACTAGCCCGAGCAAAGTCTACGAGCAGTACTTC. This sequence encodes CASLGTSPSKVYEQYF.

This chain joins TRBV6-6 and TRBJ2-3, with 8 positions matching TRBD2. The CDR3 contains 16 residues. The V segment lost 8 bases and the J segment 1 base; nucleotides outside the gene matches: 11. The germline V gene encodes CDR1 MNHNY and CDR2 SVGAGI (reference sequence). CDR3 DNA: TGTGCCAGCGGGACCTTCAGCGGGAGCCGCACAGATACGCAGTATTTT. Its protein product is CASGTFSGSRTDTQYF.